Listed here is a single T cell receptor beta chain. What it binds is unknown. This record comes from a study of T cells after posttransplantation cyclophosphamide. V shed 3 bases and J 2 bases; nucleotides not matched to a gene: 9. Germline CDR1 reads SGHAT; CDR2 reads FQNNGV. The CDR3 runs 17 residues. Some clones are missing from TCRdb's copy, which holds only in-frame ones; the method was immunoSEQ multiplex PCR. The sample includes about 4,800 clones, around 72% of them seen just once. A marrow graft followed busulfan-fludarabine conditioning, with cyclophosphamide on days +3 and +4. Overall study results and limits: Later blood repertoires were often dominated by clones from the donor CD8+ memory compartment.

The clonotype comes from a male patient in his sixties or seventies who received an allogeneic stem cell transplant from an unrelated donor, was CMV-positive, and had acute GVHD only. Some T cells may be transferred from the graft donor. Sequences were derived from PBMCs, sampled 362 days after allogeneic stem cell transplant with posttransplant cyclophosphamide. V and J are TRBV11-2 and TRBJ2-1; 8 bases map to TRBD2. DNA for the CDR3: TGTGCCAGCAGCTTCCTCGGTGGCGGGGGGCCCTACAATGAGCAGTTCTTC. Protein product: CASSFLGGGGPYNEQFF.